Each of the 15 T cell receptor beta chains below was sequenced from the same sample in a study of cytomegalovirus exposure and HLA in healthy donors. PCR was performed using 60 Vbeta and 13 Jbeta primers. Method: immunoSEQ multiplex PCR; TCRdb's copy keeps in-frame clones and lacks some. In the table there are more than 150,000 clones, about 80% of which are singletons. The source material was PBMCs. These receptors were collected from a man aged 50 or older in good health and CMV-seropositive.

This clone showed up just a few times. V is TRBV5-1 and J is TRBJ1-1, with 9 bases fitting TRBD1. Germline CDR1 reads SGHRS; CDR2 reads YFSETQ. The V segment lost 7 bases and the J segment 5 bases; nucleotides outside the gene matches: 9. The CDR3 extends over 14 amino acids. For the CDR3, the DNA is TGCGCCAGCGGAACAGGGGGCGCAGGGACTGAAGCTTTCTTT. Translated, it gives CASGTGGAGTEAFF. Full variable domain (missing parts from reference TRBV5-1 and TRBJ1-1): KAGVTQTPRYLIKTRGQQVTLSCSPISGHRSVSWYQQTPGQGLQFLFEYFSETQRNKGNFPGRFSGRQFSNSRSEMNVSTLELGDSALYLCASGTGGAGTEAFFGQGTRLTVV.

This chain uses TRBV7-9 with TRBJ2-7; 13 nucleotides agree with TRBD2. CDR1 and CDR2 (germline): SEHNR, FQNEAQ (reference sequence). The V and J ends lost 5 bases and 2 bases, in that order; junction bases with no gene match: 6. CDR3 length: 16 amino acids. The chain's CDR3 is CASSTGLAGDPYEQYV. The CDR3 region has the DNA TGTGCCAGCAGCACTGGACTAGCGGGGGACCCCTACGAGCAGTACGTC.

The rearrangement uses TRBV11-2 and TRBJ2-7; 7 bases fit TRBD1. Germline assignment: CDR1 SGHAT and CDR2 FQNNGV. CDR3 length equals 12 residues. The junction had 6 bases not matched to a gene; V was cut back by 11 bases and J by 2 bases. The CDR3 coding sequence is TGTGCCCGAAGGGACAGTACCTACGAGCAGTACTTC. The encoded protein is CARRDSTYEQYF.

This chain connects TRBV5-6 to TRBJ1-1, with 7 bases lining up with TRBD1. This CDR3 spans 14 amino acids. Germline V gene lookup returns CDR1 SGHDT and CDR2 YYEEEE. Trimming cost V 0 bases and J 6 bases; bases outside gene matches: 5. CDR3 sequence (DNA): TGTGCCAGCAGCTTGGGTACAGGGGACGCTGAAGCTTTCTTT. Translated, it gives CASSLGTGDAEAFF.

CDR3 sequence (DNA): TGTGCCAGCAGCTTGGGGACAGGGGGAGAGACCCAGTACTTC. It encodes CASSLGTGGETQYF. The V call is TRBV5-6, the J call TRBJ2-5, with 10 nucleotides matching TRBD1. The CDR3 is made up of 14 amino acids. In germline, CDR1 is SGHDT, CDR2 YYEEEE. V lost 0 bases and J lost 4; bases outside the gene matches: 0.

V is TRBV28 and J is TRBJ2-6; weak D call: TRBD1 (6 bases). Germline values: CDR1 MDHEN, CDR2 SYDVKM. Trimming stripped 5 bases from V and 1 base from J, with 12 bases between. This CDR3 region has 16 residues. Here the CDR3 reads CASSGGHPSGANVLTF. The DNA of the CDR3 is TGTGCCAGCAGTGGGGGACACCCATCTGGGGCCAACGTCCTGACTTTC.

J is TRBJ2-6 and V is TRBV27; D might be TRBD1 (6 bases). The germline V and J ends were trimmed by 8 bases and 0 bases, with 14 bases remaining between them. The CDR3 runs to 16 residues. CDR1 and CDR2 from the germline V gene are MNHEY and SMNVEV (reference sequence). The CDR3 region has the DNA TGTGCCAGCGGACGCAGGGGTCTCTCTGGGGCCAACGTCCTGACTTTC. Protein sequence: CASGRRGLSGANVLTF.

CDR3 in DNA: TGTGCCAGCAGCTTGAGGGGGACAAGTAACTATGGCTACACCTTC. Translation gives CASSLRGTSNYGYTF. J is TRBJ1-2 and V is TRBV5-5, with a possible D match to TRBD1 (6 bases). Germline values: CDR1 SGHKS, CDR2 YYEKEE (reference sequence). The germline V and J ends were trimmed by 1 base and 1 base, with 11 bases remaining between them. The CDR3 extends over 15 amino acids.

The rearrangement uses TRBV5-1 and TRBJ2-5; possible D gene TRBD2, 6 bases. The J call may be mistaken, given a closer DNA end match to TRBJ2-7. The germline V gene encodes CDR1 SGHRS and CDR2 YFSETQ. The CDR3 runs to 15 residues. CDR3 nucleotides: TGCGCCAGCAGCCTTAACCGGGACTTCAGCTACGAGCAGTACTTC. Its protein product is CASSLNRDFSYEQYF.

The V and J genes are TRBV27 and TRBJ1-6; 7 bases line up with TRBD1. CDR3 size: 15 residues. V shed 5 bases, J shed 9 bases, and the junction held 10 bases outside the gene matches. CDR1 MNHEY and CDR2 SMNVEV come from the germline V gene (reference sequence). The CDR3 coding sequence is TGTGCCAGCAGTAAAACACAGGGGAGAGGTTCACCCCTCCACTTT. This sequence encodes CASSKTQGRGSPLHF.

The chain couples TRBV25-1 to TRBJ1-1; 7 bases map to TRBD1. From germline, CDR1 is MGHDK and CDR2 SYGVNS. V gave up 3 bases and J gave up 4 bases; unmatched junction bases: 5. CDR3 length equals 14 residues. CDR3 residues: CASSDWSGGTEAFF. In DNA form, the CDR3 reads TGTGCCAGCAGTGACTGGTCAGGGGGCACTGAAGCTTTCTTT. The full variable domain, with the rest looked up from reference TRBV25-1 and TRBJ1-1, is EADIYQTPRYLVIGTGKKITLECSQTMGHDKMYWYQQDPGMELHLIHYSYGVNSTEKGDLSSESTVSRIRTEHFPLTLESARPSHTSQYLCASSDWSGGTEAFFGQGTRLTVV.

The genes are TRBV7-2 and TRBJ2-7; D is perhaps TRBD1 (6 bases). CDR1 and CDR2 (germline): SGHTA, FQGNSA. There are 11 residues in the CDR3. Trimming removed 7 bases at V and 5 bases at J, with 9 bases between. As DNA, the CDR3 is TGTGCCAGCAAGGGACACCACGAGCAGTACTTC. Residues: CASKGHHEQYF.

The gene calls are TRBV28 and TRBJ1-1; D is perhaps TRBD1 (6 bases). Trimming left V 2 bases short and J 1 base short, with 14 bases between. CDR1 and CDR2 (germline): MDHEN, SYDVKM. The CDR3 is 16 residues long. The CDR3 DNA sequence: TGTGCCAGCAGTTTAAAGTTGGGGGCGCCGAACACTGAAGCTTTCTTT. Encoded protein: CASSLKLGAPNTEAFF.

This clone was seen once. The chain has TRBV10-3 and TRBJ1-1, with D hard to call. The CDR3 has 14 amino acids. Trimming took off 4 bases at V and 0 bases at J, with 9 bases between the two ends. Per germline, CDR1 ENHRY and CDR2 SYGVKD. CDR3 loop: CAISALTVNTEAFF. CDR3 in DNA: TGTGCCATCAGTGCCCTCACAGTGAACACTGAAGCTTTCTTT.

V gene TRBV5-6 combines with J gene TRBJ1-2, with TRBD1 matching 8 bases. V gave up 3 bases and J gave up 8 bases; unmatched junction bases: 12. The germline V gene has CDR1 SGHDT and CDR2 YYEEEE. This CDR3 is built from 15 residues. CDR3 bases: TGTGCCAGCAGCTACGGACAGGGATCTGGTGGCGGCTACACCTTC. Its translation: CASSYGQGSGGGYTF.